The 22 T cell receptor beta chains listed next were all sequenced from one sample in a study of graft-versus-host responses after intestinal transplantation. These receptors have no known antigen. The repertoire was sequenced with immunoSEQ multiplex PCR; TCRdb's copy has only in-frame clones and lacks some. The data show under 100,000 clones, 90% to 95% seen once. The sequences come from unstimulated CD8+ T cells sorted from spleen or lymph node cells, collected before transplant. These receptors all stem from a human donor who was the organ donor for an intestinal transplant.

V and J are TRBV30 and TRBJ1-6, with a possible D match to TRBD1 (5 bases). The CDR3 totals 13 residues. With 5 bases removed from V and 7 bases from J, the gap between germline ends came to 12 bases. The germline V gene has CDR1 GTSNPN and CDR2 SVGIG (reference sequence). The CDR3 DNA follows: TGTGCCTGGTCCCCAACAGGCAATTCACCCCTCCACTTT. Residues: CAWSPTGNSPLHF.

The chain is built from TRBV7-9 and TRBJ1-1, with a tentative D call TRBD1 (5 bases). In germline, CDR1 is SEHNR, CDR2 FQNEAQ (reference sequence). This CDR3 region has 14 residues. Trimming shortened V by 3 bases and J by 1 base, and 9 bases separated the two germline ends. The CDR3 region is CASSLVGGNTEAFF. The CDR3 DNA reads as TGTGCCAGCAGCTTGGTGGGGGGGAACACTGAAGCTTTCTTT.

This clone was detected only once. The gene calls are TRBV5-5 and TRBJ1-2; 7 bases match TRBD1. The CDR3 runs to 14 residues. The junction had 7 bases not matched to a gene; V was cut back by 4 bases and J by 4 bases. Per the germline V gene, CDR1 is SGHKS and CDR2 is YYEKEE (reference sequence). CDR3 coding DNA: TGTGCCAGCAGCCTGCCACAGGGGCCCTATGGCTACACCTTC. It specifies CASSLPQGPYGYTF.

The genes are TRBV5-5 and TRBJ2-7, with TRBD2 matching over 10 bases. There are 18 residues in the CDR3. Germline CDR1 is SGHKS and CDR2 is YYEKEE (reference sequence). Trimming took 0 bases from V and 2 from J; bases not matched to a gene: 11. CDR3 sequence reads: CASSLVPSGSPSTYEQYF. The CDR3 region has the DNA TGTGCCAGCAGCTTGGTCCCTAGCGGGAGTCCTTCCACCTACGAGCAGTACTTC.

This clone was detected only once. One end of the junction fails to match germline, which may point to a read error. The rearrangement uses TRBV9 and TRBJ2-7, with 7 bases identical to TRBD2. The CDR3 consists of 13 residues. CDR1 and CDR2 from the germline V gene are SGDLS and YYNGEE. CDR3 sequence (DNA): TGTGCCGGCAGCGGCCGGGAGGCGGGGGAGCAGTACTTC. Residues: CAGSGREAGEQYF.

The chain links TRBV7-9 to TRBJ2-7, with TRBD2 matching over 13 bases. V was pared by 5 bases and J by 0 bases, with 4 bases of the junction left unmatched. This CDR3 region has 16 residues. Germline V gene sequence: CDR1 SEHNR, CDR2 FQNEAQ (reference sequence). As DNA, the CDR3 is TGTGCCAGCAGCGCAGGGACTAGCGGGAACTCCTACGAGCAGTACTTC. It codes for CASSAGTSGNSYEQYF. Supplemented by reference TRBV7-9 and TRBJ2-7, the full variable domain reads DTGVSQNPRHKITKRGQNVTFRCDPISEHNRLYWYRQTLGQGPEFLTYFQNEAQLEKSRLLSDRFSAERPKGSFSTLEIQRTEQGDSAMYLCASSAGTSGNSYEQYFGPGTRLTVT.

The CDR3 region has the DNA TGCGCCAGCAGCCAAGGCCAGGGCTCAAGTGGCTACACCTTC. Amino acid sequence: CASSQGQGSSGYTF. This sequence joins TRBV4-1 and TRBJ1-2, with TRBD1 as a possible D gene (5 bases). This CDR3 has 14 amino acids. Germline assignment: CDR1 MGHRA and CDR2 YSYEKL. V was pared by 1 base and J by 7 bases, with 13 bases between.

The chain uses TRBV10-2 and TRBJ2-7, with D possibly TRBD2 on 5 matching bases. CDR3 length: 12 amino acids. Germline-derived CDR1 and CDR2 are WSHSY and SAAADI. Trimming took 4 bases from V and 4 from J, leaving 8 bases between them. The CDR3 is CASSGLLYEQYF. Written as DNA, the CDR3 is TGCGCCAGCAGTGGACTATTATACGAGCAGTACTTC.

Written as DNA, the CDR3 is TGTGCCACCCGGCCCCCAGGGAACTATGGCTACACCTTC. Translation gives CATRPPGNYGYTF. This rearrangement joins TRBV2 to TRBJ1-2; tentative D call: TRBD1 (5 bases). The length of the CDR3 is 13 residues. V was cut by 10 bases and J by 2 bases, with 14 bases left in between. CDR1 and CDR2 (germline): SNHLY, FYNNEI.

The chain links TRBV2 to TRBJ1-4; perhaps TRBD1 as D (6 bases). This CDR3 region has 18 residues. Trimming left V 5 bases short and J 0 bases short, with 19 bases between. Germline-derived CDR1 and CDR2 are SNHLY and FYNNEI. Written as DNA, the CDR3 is TGTGCCAGCAGTTCAAGTACCGCGAGACAGGCAACTAATGAAAAACTGTTTTTT. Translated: CASSSSTARQATNEKLFF. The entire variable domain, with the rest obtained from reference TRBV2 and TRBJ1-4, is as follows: EPEVTQTPSHQVTQMGQEVILRCVPISNHLYFYWYRQILGQKVEFLVSFYNNEISEKSEIFDDQFSVERPDGSNFTLKIRSTKLEDSAMYFCASSSSTARQATNEKLFFGSGTQLSVL.

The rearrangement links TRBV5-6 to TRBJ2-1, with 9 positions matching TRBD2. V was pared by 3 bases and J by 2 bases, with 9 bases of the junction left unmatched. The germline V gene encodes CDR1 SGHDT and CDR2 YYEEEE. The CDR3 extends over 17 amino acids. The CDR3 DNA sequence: TGTGCCAGCAGCTCTTTTATAGCGGGAGCAGCCTACAATGAGCAGTTCTTC. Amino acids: CASSSFIAGAAYNEQFF.

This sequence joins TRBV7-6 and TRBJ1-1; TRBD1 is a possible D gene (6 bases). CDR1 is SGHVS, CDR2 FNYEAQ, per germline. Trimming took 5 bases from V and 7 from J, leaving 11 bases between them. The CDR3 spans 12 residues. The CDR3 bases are TGTGCCAGCAGCCCCGGGACATATGAAGCTTTCTTT. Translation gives CASSPGTYEAFF. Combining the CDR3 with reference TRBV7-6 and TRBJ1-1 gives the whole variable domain GAGVSQSPRYKVTKRGQDVALRCDPISGHVSLYWYRQALGQGPEFLTYFNYEAQQDKSGLPNDRFSAERPEGSISTLTIQRTEQRDSAMYRCASSPGTYEAFFGQGTRLTVV.

The CDR3 region has the DNA TGTGCCAGCAGTGAATATGGAGAAGGGGAGGATGCTGGCTACACCTTC. This gives the protein CASSEYGEGEDAGYTF. V is TRBV25-1 and J is TRBJ1-2; TRBD1 might be the D (5 bases). Germline V gives CDR1 MGHDK, CDR2 SYGVNS. The germline V and J ends were trimmed by 0 bases and 7 bases, with 18 bases remaining between them. The CDR3 extends over 16 amino acids.

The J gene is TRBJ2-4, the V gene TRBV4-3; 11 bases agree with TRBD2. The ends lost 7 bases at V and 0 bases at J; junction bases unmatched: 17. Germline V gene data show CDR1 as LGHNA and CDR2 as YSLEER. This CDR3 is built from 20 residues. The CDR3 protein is CASNPGGGSGGGLAKNIQYF. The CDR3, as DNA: TGCGCCAGCAACCCGGGGGGGGGTAGCGGGGGGGGGTTAGCCAAAAACATTCAGTACTTC.

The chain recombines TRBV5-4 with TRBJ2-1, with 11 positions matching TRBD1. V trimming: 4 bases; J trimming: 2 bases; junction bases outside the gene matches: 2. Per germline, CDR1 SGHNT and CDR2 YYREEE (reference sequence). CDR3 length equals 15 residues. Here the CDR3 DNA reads TGTGCCAGCAGCCTGGGACAGGGGGCCTACAATGAGCAGTTCTTC. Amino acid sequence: CASSLGQGAYNEQFF.

CDR3 nucleotides: TGCGCCAGCAGCCAAGTTATTTCCACAGATACGCAGTATTTT. Translation gives CASSQVISTDTQYF. The chain couples TRBV4-1 to TRBJ2-3; the D is unclear. V dropped 1 base and J dropped 2 bases, with 7 bases sitting between them. The V gene's germline CDR1 is MGHRA and CDR2 YSYEKL. The CDR3 totals 14 residues.

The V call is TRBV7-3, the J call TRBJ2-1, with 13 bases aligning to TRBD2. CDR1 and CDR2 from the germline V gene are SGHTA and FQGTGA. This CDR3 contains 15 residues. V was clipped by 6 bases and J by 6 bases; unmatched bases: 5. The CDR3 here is CASSRLAGGPNEQFF. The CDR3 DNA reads TGTGCCAGCAGTCGACTAGCGGGGGGCCCCAATGAGCAGTTCTTC.

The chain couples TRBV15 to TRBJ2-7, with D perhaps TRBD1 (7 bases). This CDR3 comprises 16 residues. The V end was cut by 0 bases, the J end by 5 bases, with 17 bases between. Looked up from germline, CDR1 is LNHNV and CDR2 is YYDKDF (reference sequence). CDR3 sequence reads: CATSRDPTGTLDEQYF. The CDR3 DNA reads TGTGCCACCAGCAGAGACCCGACAGGGACTCTAGACGAGCAGTACTTC.

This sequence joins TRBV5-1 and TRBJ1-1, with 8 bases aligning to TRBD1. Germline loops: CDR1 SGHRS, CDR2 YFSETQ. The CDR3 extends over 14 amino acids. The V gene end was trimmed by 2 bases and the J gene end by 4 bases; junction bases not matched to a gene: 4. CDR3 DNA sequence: TGCGCCAGCAGCTTTAACAGGGGGGTCACTGAAGCTTTCTTT. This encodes CASSFNRGVTEAFF.

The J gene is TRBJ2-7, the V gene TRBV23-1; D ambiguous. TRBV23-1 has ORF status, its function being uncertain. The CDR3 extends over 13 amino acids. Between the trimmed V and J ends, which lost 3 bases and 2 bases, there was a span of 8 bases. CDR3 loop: CASSHHYTYEQYF. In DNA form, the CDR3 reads TGCGCCAGCAGTCACCACTATACCTACGAGCAGTACTTC.

CDR3 amino acids: CASSWGTGALDEQFF. The CDR3 bases are TGTGCCAGCAGCTGGGGGACAGGGGCTTTGGATGAGCAGTTCTTC. V and J are TRBV11-1 and TRBJ2-1; TRBD1 aligns across 10 bases. V trimming: 4 bases; J trimming: 8 bases; junction bases outside the gene matches: 8. CDR3 length: 15 amino acids. In germline, CDR1 is SGHAT, CDR2 FQDESV (reference sequence). Complete variable domain (other parts from reference TRBV11-1 and TRBJ2-1): EAEVAQSPRYKITEKSQAVAFWCDPISGHATLYWYRQILGQGPELLVQFQDESVVDDSQLPKDRFSAERLKGVDSTLKIQPAELGDSAMYLCASSWGTGALDEQFFGPGTRLTVL.

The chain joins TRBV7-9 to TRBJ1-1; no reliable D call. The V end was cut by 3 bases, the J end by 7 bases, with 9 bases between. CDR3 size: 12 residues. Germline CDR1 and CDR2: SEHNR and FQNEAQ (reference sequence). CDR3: CASSFSRSEAFF. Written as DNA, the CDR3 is TGTGCCAGCAGCTTCTCGAGGAGTGAAGCTTTCTTT.